This T cell receptor (beta chain) stems from a study of blood T cell repertoires in COVID-19. Study-level information: Acute and convalescent COVID-19 specimens originated in the United States, Italy and Spain. T cells, B-cell-depleted T cells, or PBMCs supplied cDNA or gDNA.

Seattle patients were enrolled while actively infected and followed longitudinally. Sequencing was performed with immunoSEQ multiplex PCR; in TCRdb, only in-frame clones are kept and a portion is missing. The sample holds 28,000 or so clones, roughly 87% seen once. Germline lookup yields CDR1 SGHRS and CDR2 YFSETQ. The CDR3 runs 18 residues. The J segment lost 5 bases and the V segment lost 3 bases, leaving 11 bases of the junction unmatched. The sequencing sample was made of peripheral blood. The clonotype originates from a man aged 55-75 years with COVID-19, enrolled during active disease. The chain uses TRBV5-1 and TRBJ2-2, with TRBD2 matching 12 bases. Here the CDR3 reads CASSSNYLAGGVTGELFF. The DNA of the CDR3 is TGCGCCAGCAGCTCCAACTATCTAGCGGGAGGGGTTACCGGGGAGCTGTTTTTT. Supplemented by reference TRBV5-1 and TRBJ2-2, the full variable domain reads KAGVTQTPRYLIKTRGQQVTLSCSPISGHRSVSWYQQTPGQGLQFLFEYFSETQRNKGNFPGRFSGRQFSNSRSEMNVSTLELGDSALYLCASSSNYLAGGVTGELFFGEGSRLTVL.